This T cell receptor beta chain is from a study of blood T cell repertoires in COVID-19. Study-wide background: Whether acute or convalescent, the COVID-19 samples came from the United States, Italy and Spain. The cDNA or gDNA used as material had been derived from T cells, B-cell-depleted T cells, or PBMCs.

Authors' methods: Reference gene primer amplification yielded estimated nucleated cell counts. The protocol was immunoSEQ multiplex PCR, while the TCRdb copy is restricted to in-frame clones and leaves out a portion. The D gene and trimming were derived from the DNA, and the V and J assignments and clone size from that table. The sample lists 150,000 to 200,000 clones, more than 75% seen once, with 8.4% in the top ten. This clone appeared once. The CDR3 has 13 amino acids. The sequenced material came from peripheral blood. This sequence was found in a woman between 65 and 79 years old with acute or convalescent COVID-19. This chain connects TRBV21-1 to TRBJ2-7; no check of the table's D call, TRBD2, against the DNA was made. TRBV21-1 is a pseudogene locus. The CDR3: CASNRGVSYEQYF. CDR3 coding DNA: TGTGCCAGCAACCGGGGGGTCTCCTACGAGCAGTACTTC.